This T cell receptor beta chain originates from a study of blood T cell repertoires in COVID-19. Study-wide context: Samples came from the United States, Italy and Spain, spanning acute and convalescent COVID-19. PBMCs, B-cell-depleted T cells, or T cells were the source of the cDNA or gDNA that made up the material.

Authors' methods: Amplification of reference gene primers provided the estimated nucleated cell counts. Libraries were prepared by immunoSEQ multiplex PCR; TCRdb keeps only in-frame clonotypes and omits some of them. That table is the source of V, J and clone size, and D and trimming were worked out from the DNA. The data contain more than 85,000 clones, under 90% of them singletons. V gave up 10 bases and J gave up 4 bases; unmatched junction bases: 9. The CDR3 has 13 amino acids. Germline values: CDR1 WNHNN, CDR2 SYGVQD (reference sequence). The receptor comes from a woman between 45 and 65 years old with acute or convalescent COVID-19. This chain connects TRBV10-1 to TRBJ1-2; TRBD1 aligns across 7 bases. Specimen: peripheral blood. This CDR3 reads CATTHRGVYGYTF. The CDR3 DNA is TGCGCCACAACTCACAGGGGTGTCTATGGCTACACCTTC.